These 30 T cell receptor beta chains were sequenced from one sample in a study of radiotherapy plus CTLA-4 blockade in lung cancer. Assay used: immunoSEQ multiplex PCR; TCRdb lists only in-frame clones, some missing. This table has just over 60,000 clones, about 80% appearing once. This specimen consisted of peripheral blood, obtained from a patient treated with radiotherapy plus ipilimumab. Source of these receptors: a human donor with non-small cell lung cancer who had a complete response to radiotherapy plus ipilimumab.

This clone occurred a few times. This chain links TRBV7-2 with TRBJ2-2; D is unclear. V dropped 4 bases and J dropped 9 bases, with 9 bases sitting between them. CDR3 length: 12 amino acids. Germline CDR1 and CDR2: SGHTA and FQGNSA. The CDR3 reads CASSSTRRELFF. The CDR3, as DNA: TGTGCCAGCAGCTCAACAAGGAGGGAGCTGTTTTTT.

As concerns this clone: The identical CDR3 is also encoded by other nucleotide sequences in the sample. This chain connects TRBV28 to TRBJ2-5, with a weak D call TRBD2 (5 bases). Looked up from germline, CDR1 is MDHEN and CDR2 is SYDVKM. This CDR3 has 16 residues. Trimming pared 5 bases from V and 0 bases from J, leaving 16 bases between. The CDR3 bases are TGTGCCAGCAGTCCACACCAAGGAGCGGACCAAGAGACCCAGTACTTC. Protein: CASSPHQGADQETQYF.

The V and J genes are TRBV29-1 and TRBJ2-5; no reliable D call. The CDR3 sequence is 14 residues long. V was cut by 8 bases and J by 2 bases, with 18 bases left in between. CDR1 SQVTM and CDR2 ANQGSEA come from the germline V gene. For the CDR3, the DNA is TGCAGCTATCTGGGCAGCCCTGGTCAAGAGACCCAGTACTTC. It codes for CSYLGSPGQETQYF.

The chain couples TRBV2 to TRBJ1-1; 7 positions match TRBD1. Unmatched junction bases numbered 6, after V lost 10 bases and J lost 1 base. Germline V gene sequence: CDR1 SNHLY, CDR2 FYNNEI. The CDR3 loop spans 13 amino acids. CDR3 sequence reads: CATMYRGNTEAFF. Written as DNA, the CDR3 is TGTGCCACCATGTACAGGGGGAACACTGAAGCTTTCTTT.

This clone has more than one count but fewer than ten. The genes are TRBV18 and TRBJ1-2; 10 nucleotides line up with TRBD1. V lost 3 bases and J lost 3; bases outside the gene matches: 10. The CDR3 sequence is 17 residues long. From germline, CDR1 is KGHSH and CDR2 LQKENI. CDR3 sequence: CASSPSGTGARDYGYTF. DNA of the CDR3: TGTGCCAGCTCACCGTCCGGGACAGGGGCGAGGGACTATGGCTACACCTTC.

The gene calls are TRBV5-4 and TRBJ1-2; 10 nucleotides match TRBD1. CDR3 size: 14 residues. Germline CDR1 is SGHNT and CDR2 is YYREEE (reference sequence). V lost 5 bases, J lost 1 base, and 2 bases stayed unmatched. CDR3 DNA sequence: TGTGCCAGCAGTCGGGACAGGGGTAACTATGGCTACACCTTC. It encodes CASSRDRGNYGYTF.

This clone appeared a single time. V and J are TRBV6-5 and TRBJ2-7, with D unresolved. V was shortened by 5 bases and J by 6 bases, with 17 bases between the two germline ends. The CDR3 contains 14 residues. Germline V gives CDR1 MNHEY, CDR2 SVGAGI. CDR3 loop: CASSTDTPRSEQYF. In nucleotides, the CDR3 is TGTGCCAGCAGTACCGACACCCCAAGGAGCGAGCAGTACTTC.

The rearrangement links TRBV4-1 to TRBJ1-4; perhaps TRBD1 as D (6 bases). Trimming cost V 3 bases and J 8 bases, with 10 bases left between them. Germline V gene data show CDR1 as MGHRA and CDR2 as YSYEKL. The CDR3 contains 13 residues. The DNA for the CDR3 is TGCGCCAGCAGCCAGGGCAGGGGCGAAAAACTGTTTTTT. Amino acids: CASSQGRGEKLFF.

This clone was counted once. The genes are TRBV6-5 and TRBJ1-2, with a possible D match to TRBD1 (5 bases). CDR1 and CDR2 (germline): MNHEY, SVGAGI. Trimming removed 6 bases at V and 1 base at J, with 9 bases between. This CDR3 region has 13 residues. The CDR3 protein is CASSRGRNYGYTF. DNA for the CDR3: TGTGCCAGCAGCCGGGGCCGTAACTATGGCTACACCTTC.

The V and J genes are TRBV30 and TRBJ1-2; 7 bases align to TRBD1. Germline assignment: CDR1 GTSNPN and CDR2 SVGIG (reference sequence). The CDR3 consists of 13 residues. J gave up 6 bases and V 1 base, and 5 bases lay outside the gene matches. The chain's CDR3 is CAWSDHRGNGYTF. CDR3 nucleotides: TGTGCCTGGAGTGATCACAGGGGCAATGGCTACACCTTC.

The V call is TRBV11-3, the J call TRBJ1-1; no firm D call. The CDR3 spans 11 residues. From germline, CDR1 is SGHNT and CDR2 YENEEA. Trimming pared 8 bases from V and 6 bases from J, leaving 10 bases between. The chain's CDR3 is CASEKSSEAFF. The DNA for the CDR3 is TGTGCCAGCGAGAAGAGTTCTGAAGCTTTCTTT.

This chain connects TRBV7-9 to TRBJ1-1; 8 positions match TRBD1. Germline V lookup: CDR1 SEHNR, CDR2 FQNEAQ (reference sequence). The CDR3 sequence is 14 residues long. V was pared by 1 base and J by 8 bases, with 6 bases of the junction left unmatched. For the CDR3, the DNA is TGTGCCAGCAGCTTAGTTTCAGGGGGCAAAGAAGCTTTCTTT. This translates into CASSLVSGGKEAFF.

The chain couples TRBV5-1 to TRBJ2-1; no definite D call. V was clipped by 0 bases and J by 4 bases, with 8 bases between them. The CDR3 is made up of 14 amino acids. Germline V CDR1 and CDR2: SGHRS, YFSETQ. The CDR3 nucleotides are TGCGCCAGCAGCTTGGCCAACCAGTACAATGAGCAGTTCTTC. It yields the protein CASSLANQYNEQFF.

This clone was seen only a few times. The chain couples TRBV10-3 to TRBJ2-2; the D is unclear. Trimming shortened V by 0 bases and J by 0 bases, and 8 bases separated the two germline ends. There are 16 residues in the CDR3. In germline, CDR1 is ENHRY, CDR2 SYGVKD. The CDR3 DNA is TGTGCCATCAGTGAGTCCGCCCCCGCGAACACCGGGGAGCTGTTTTTT. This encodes CAISESAPANTGELFF.

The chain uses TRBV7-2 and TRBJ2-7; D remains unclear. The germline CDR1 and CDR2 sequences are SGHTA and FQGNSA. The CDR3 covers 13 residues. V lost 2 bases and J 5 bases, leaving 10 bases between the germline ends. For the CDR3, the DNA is TGTGCCAGCAGCTTAAGGACCCCTAACGAGCAGTACGTC. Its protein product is CASSLRTPNEQYV.

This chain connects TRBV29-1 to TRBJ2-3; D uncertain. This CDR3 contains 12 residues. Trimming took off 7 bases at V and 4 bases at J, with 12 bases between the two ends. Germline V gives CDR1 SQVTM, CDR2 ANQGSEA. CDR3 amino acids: CSAAPPADTQYF. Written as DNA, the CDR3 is TGCAGCGCTGCCCCACCGGCAGATACGCAGTATTTT.

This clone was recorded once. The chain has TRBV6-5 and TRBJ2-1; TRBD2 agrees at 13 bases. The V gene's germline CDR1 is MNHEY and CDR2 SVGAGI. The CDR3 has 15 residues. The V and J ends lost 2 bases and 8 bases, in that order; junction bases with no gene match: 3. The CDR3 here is CASSYRLAGGDEQFF. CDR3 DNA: TGTGCCAGCAGTTACCGACTAGCGGGAGGAGATGAGCAGTTCTTC.

CDR3 residues: CASSPEQYYEQYV. CDR3 coding DNA: TGTGCCAGCTCACCAGAGCAATACTACGAGCAGTACGTC. This chain links TRBV18 with TRBJ2-7; D gene unclear. Germline-derived CDR1 and CDR2 are KGHSH and LQKENI. The CDR3 length is 13 residues. Between the trimmed V and J ends, which lost 2 bases and 3 bases, there was a span of 8 bases.

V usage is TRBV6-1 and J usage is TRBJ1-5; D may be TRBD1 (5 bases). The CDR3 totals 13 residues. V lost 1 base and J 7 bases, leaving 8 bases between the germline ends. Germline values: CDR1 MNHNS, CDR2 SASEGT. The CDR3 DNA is TGTGCCAGCAGTGAAGAGGGGCGGCAGCCCCAGCATTTT. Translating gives CASSEEGRQPQHF.

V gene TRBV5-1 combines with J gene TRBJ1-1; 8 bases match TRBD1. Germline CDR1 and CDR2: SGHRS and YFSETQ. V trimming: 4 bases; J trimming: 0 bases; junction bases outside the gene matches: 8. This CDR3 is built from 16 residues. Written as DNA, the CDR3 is TGCGCCAGCAGCCCGGACATGGACAGGGTGAACACTGAAGCTTTCTTT. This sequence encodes CASSPDMDRVNTEAFF.

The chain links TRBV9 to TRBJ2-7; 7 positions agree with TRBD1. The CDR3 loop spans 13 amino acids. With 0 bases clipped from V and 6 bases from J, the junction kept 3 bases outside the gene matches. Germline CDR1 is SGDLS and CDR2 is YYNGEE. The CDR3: CASSVEGAGEQYF. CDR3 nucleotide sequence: TGTGCCAGCAGCGTAGAGGGGGCCGGCGAGCAGTACTTC.

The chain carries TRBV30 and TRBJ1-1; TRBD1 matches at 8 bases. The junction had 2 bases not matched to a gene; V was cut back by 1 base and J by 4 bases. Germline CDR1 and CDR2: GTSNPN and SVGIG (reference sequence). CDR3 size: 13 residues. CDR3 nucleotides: TGTGCCTGGAGTGCCGGACAGGGCACTGAAGCTTTCTTT. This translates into CAWSAGQGTEAFF.

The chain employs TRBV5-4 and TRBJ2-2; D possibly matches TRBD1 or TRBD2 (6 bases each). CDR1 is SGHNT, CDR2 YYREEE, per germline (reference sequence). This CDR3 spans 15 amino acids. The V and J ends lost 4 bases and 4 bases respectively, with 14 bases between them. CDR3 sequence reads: CASSGRGGPTGELFF. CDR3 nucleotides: TGTGCCAGCAGCGGTAGAGGGGGGCCCACCGGGGAGCTGTTTTTT.

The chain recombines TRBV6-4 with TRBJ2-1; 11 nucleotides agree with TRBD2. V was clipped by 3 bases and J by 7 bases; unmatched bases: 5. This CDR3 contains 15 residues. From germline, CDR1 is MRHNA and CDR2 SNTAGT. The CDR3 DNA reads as TGTGCCAGCAGTGAGTGGGCTAGCGGGGGGAATGAGCAGTTCTTC. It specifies CASSEWASGGNEQFF.

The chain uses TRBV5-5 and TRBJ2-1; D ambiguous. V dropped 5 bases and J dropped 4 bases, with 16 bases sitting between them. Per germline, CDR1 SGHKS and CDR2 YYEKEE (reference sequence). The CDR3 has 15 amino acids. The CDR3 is CASRSEGLLYNEQFF. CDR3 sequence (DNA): TGTGCCAGCAGGTCCGAAGGGCTATTGTACAATGAGCAGTTCTTC. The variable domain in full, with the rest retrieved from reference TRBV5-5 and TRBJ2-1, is DAGVTQSPTHLIKTRGQQVTLRCSPISGHKSVSWYQQVLGQGPQFIFQYYEKEERGRGNFPDRFSARQFPNYSSELNVNALLLGDSALYLCASRSEGLLYNEQFFGPGTRLTVL.

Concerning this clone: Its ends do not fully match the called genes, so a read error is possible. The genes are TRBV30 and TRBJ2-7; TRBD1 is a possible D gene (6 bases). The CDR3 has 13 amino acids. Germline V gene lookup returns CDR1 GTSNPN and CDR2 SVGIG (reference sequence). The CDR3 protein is CAWSPTGRDNLRF. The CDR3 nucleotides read TGTGCCTGGAGTCCGACGGGTAGGGACAACTTACGGTTC.

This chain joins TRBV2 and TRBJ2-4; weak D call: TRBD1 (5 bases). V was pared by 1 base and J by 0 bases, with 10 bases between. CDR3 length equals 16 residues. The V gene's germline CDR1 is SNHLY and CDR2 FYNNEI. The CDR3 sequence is CASSEDDRSAKNIQYF. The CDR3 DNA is TGTGCCAGCAGTGAAGACGACAGATCAGCCAAAAACATTCAGTACTTC. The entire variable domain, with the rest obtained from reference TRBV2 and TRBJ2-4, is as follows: EPEVTQTPSHQVTQMGQEVILRCVPISNHLYFYWYRQILGQKVEFLVSFYNNEISEKSEIFDDQFSVERPDGSNFTLKIRSTKLEDSAMYFCASSEDDRSAKNIQYFGAGTRLSVL.

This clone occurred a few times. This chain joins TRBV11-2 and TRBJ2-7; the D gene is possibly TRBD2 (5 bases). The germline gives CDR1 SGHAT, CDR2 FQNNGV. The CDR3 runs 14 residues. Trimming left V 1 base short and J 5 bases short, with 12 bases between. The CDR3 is CASSLAGLRDEQYV. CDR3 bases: TGTGCCAGCAGCTTAGCTGGGTTGCGGGACGAGCAGTACGTC.

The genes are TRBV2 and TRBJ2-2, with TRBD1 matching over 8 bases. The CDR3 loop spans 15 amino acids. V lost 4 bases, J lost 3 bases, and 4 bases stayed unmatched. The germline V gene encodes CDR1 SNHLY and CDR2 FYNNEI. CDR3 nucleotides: TGTGCCAGCAGTGCCGGACAGGGCTACACCGGGGAGCTGTTTTTT. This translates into CASSAGQGYTGELFF.

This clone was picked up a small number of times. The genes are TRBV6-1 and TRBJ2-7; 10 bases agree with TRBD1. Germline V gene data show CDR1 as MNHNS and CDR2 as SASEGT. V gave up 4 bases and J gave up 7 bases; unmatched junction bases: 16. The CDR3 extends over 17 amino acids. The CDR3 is CASSAFLQDRGLVEQYF. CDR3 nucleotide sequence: TGTGCCAGCAGTGCCTTCCTCCAGGACAGGGGGTTGGTTGAGCAGTACTTC.